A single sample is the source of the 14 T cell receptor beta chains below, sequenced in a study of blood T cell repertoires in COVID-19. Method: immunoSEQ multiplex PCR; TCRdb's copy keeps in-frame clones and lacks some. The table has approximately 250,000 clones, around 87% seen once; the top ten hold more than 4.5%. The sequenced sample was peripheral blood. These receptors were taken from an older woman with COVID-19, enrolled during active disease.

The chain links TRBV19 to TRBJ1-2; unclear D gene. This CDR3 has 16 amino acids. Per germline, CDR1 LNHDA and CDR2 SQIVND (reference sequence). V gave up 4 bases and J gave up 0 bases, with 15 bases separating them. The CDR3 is CASSNNAGTSNYGYTF. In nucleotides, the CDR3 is TGTGCCAGTAGTAATAACGCAGGAACCTCTAACTATGGCTACACCTTC.

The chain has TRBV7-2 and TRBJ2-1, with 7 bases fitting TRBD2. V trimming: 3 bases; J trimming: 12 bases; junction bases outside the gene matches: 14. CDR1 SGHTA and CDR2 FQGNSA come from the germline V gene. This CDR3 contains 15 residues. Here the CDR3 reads CASSFEREGRMGQFF. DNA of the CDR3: TGTGCCAGCAGCTTCGAGCGGGAAGGGCGAATGGGGCAGTTCTTC.

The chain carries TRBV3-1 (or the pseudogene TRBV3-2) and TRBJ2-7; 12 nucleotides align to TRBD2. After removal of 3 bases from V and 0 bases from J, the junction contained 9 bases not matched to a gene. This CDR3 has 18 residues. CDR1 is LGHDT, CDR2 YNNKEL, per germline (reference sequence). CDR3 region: CASSQTGTSGPSSYEQYF. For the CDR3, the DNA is TGTGCCAGCAGCCAGACCGGGACTAGCGGGCCCTCCTCCTACGAGCAGTACTTC.

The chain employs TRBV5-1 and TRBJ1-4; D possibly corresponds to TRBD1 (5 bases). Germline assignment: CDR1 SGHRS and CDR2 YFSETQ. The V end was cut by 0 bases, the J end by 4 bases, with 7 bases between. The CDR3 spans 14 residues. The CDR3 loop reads CASSLDRHNEKLFF. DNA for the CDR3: TGCGCCAGCAGCTTGGACAGGCATAATGAAAAACTGTTTTTT.

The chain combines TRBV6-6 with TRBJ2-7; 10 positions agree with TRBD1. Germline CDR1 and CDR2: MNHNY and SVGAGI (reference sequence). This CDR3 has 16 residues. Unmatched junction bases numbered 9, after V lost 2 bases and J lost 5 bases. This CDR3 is CASSYDQPGTGDEQYF. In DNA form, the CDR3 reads TGTGCCAGCAGTTACGACCAACCCGGGACAGGGGACGAGCAGTACTTC.

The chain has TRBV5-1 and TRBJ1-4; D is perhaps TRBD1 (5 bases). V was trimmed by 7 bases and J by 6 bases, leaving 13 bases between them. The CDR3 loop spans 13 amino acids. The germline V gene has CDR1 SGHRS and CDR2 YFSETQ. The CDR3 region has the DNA TGCGCCAGCCGGCGGGGCCTGGATGAAAAACTGTTTTTT. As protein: CASRRGLDEKLFF.

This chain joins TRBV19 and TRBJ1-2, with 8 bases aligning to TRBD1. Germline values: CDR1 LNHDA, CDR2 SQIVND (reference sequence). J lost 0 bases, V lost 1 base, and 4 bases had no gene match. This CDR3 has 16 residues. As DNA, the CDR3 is TGTGCCAGTAGTATAGGACAGGGGACGACTAACTATGGCTACACCTTC. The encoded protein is CASSIGQGTTNYGYTF.

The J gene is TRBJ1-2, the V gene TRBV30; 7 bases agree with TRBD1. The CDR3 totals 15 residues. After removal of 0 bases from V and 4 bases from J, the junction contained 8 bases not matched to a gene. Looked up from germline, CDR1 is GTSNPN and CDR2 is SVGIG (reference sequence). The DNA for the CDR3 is TGTGCCTGGAGTGTACAGAAGGGACAGATCTATGGCTACACCTTC. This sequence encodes CAWSVQKGQIYGYTF.

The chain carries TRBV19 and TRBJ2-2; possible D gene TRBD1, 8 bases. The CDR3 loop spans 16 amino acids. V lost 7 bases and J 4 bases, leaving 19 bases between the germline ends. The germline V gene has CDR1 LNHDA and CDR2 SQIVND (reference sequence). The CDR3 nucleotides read TGTGCCAGTACCACAGGGGGAGGGAGTGGCACCGGGGAGCTGTTTTTT. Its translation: CASTTGGGSGTGELFF.

CDR3 DNA: TGTGCCAGCAGCTTACTCCCTGGGGAGCACGATACGCAGTATTTT. Translation gives CASSLLPGEHDTQYF. The rearrangement links TRBV7-3 to TRBJ2-3; tentative D call: TRBD2 (5 bases). The CDR3 extends over 15 amino acids. Germline CDR1 is SGHTA and CDR2 is FQGTGA. V was trimmed by 2 bases and J by 6 bases, leaving 15 bases between them.

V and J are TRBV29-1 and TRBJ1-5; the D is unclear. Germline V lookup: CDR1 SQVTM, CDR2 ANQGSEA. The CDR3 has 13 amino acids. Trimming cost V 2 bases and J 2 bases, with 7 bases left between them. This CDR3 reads CSVEIGGNQPQHF. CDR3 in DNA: TGCAGCGTTGAAATCGGGGGCAATCAGCCCCAGCATTTT.

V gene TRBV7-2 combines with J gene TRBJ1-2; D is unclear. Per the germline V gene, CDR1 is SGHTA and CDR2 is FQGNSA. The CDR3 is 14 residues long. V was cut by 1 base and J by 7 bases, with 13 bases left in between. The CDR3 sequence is CASSLVPRLGGYTF. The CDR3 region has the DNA TGTGCCAGCAGCTTAGTTCCACGCCTAGGTGGCTACACCTTC.

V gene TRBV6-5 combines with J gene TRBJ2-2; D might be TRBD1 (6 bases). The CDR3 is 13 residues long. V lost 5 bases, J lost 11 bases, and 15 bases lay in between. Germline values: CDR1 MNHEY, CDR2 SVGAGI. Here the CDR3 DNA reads TGTGCCAGCAGTCTGCGACAGGCCGCCGAGCTGTTTTTT. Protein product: CASSLRQAAELFF.

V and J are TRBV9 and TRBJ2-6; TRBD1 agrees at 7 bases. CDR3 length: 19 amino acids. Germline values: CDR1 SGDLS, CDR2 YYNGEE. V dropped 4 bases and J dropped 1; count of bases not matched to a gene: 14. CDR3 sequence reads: CASSSRQGEAGSGANVLTF. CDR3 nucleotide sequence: TGTGCCAGCAGCTCAAGACAGGGAGAAGCCGGTTCTGGGGCCAACGTCCTGACTTTC.